This note documents a single TCR beta chain sequence. No antigen is known for it. This entry is derived from a study of Ad26.COV2.S vaccination and SARS-CoV-2 variants. General study findings and limits: Spike-specific TCR breadth in vaccine recipients exceeded that seen in placebo recipients. The TCR-based breadth and depth measures might underestimate overall T cell responses. Reportedly, spike-specific CD8+ and CD4+ T cell responses achieved substantial breadth once vaccination had taken place.

Germline assignment: CDR1 SEHNR and CDR2 FQNEAQ (reference sequence). This CDR3 is built from 14 residues. V lost 1 base, J lost 5 bases, and 11 bases lay in between. Produced via immunoSEQ multiplex PCR; TCRdb's table is partial and in-frame only. The table records some 390,000 clones, around nine tenths of them present only once. Described treatment: roughly 20 received Ad26.COV2.S at low or high dose, single or two shots; about 5 received placebo; per-sample allocation not given. After the first vaccine or placebo injection, samples were drawn on day 63. The chain uses TRBV7-9 and TRBJ2-5; D gene uncertain. This receptor was taken from a person between 18 and 59 years old who received the Ad26.COV2.S COVID-19 vaccine or a placebo. Sequencing was performed on peripheral blood, taken in a trial of Ad26.COV2.S vaccine versus placebo. The CDR3 DNA reads as TGTGCCAGCAGCTTAGGTTTTGGAGCGGAGACCCAGTACTTC. It yields the protein CASSLGFGAETQYF. Supplemented by reference TRBV7-9 and TRBJ2-5, the full variable domain reads DTGVSQNPRHKITKRGQNVTFRCDPISEHNRLYWYRQTLGQGPEFLTYFQNEAQLEKSRLLSDRFSAERPKGSFSTLEIQRTEQGDSAMYLCASSLGFGAETQYFGPGTRLLVL.